Below are 24 T cell receptor beta chains sequenced from a single sample in a study of cytomegalovirus exposure and HLA in healthy donors. With 60 Vbeta and 13 Jbeta primers, the PCR was carried out. TCRdb keeps only in-frame clones here, not all; method: immunoSEQ multiplex PCR. The table shows 70,000 to 95,000 clones, with 65% to 85% occurring only once. Sequencing used PBMCs. These receptors all come from a man aged 50 to 60 in good health and CMV-seronegative.

The rearrangement joins TRBV7-2 to TRBJ1-5; D is possibly TRBD1 (5 bases). V lost 5 bases and J lost 0, with 11 bases in between. CDR3 size: 15 residues. CDR1 is SGHTA, CDR2 FQGNSA, per germline. The CDR3 reads CASSPGGYSNQPQHF. The CDR3 DNA is TGTGCCAGCAGCCCTGGGGGGTATAGCAATCAGCCCCAGCATTTT. Full variable domain (remainder filled in from reference TRBV7-2 and TRBJ1-5): GAGVSQSPSNKVTEKGKDVELRCDPISGHTALYWYRQSLGQGLEFLIYFQGNSAPDKSGLPSDRFSAERTGGSVSTLTIQRTQQEDSAVYLCASSPGGYSNQPQHFGDGTRLSIL.

This sequence joins TRBV7-9 and TRBJ2-6; 7 bases are shared with TRBD2. In germline, CDR1 is SEHNR, CDR2 FQNEAQ (reference sequence). The CDR3 runs 17 residues. The V and J ends lost 6 bases and 0 bases, in that order; junction bases with no gene match: 8. This CDR3 is CASSNSGTYSGANVLTF. The DNA of the CDR3 is TGTGCCAGCAGTAACAGCGGGACGTACTCTGGGGCCAACGTCCTGACTTTC.

This chain links TRBV10-1 with TRBJ1-1, with D possibly being TRBD1 (6 bases). This CDR3 has 15 amino acids. The V gene lost 7 bases and the J gene lost 1 base, with 16 bases spanning the gap. Germline CDR1 WNHNN, CDR2 SYGVQD (reference sequence). The CDR3 DNA follows: TGCGCCAGCAAGCGAGTACAGGGCCCGAACACTGAAGCTTTCTTT. Its protein is CASKRVQGPNTEAFF.

V usage is TRBV15 and J usage is TRBJ1-1; a possible D gene is TRBD1 (5 bases). Trimming removed 6 bases at V and 1 base at J, with 15 bases between. CDR1 is LNHNV, CDR2 YYDKDF, per germline (reference sequence). This CDR3 is built from 15 residues. The CDR3, as DNA: TGTGCCACCAGAAGATCATTAGACAGGAACACTGAAGCTTTCTTT. Its protein is CATRRSLDRNTEAFF.

This clone was seen just once. The gene calls are TRBV5-1 and TRBJ2-3; 10 nucleotides line up with TRBD1. The CDR3 length is 16 residues. Per germline, CDR1 SGHRS and CDR2 YFSETQ. V shed 4 bases, J shed 0 bases, and the junction held 5 bases outside the gene matches. The CDR3 protein is CASSGGTGASTDTQYF. CDR3 DNA sequence: TGCGCCAGCAGCGGAGGGACAGGGGCTAGCACAGATACGCAGTATTTT.

The chain has TRBV2 and TRBJ1-2; D not resolved. Germline V gene sequence: CDR1 SNHLY, CDR2 FYNNEI. The V end was cut by 6 bases, the J end by 4 bases, with 15 bases between. The CDR3 length is 14 residues. DNA of the CDR3: TGTGCCAGCAGGGAGGAGACCGGCGGCTATGGCTACACCTTC. Amino acids: CASREETGGYGYTF. Filled out from reference TRBV2 and TRBJ1-2, the complete variable domain reads EPEVTQTPSHQVTQMGQEVILRCVPISNHLYFYWYRQILGQKVEFLVSFYNNEISEKSEIFDDQFSVERPDGSNFTLKIRSTKLEDSAMYFCASREETGGYGYTFGSGTRLTVV.

The chain recombines TRBV7-9 with TRBJ2-3, with D possibly matching TRBD1 (5 bases). CDR3 length equals 14 residues. V was clipped by 8 bases and J by 4 bases, with 16 bases between them. Germline CDR1 is SEHNR and CDR2 is FQNEAQ (reference sequence). The chain's CDR3 is CASARQFLADTQYF. In nucleotides, the CDR3 is TGTGCCAGCGCTCGACAGTTTCTGGCAGATACGCAGTATTTT.

The CDR3 is CASSELASSDTQYF. The CDR3 bases are TGTGCCAGCAGTGAACTAGCGAGTTCAGATACGCAGTATTTT. V and J are TRBV2 and TRBJ2-3; a possible D gene is TRBD2 (6 bases). Germline assignment: CDR1 SNHLY and CDR2 FYNNEI. This CDR3 is 14 amino acids long. The ends were cut back, 2 bases at V and 4 bases at J, with 10 bases in the middle.

Only one count was recorded for this clone. J is TRBJ2-5 and V is TRBV11-3; D possibly corresponds to TRBD2 (6 bases). Trimming stripped 5 bases from V and 1 base from J, with 17 bases between. CDR1 and CDR2 (germline): SGHNT, YENEEA. The CDR3 contains 16 residues. The CDR3 bases are TGTGCCAGCAGCCGAGCCTCGGGCGGGATCCAAGAGACCCAGTACTTC. It is translated as CASSRASGGIQETQYF.

The chain is built from TRBV5-1 and TRBJ2-3; TRBD2 matches at 10 bases. V dropped 2 bases and J dropped 6; count of bases not matched to a gene: 6. Germline V gene sequence: CDR1 SGHRS, CDR2 YFSETQ. This CDR3 contains 15 residues. For the CDR3, the DNA is TGCGCCAGCAGCTTTCCTAGCGGGGGATCGGATACGCAGTATTTT. Translated: CASSFPSGGSDTQYF. The complete variable domain, with remaining parts taken from reference TRBV5-1 and TRBJ2-3, reads KAGVTQTPRYLIKTRGQQVTLSCSPISGHRSVSWYQQTPGQGLQFLFEYFSETQRNKGNFPGRFSGRQFSNSRSEMNVSTLELGDSALYLCASSFPSGGSDTQYFGPGTRLTVL.

The count of this clone is one. This chain connects TRBV6-1 to TRBJ2-7, with a tentative D call TRBD2 (5 bases). Germline V gene lookup returns CDR1 MNHNS and CDR2 SASEGT. V dropped 4 bases and J dropped 9 bases, with 13 bases sitting between them. CDR3 size: 12 residues. This chain's CDR3 is CASSGIRGMQYF. The CDR3 DNA sequence: TGTGCCAGCAGTGGAATCCGGGGTATGCAGTACTTC.

This clone occurred once. The chain recombines TRBV5-1 with TRBJ2-3; 13 nucleotides align to TRBD2. The trim removed 0 bases at V and 2 bases at J, leaving 6 bases unmatched. The CDR3 is 18 residues long. Germline V gene data show CDR1 as SGHRS and CDR2 as YFSETQ. As DNA, the CDR3 is TGCGCCAGCAGCTTGGAGGGACTAGCGGGGCGTTTCACAGATACGCAGTATTTT. Its protein product is CASSLEGLAGRFTDTQYF. Full variable domain (missing parts from reference TRBV5-1 and TRBJ2-3): KAGVTQTPRYLIKTRGQQVTLSCSPISGHRSVSWYQQTPGQGLQFLFEYFSETQRNKGNFPGRFSGRQFSNSRSEMNVSTLELGDSALYLCASSLEGLAGRFTDTQYFGPGTRLTVL.

This chain uses TRBV15 with TRBJ1-3; D uncertain. Trimming took 0 bases from V and 0 from J, leaving 18 bases between them. Germline loops: CDR1 LNHNV, CDR2 YYDKDF (reference sequence). There are 19 residues in the CDR3. CDR3 in amino acids: CATSRDRGGSATSGNTIYF. DNA for the CDR3: TGTGCCACCAGCAGAGATCGGGGAGGGTCTGCCACCTCTGGAAACACCATATATTTT.

This chain connects TRBV6-5 to TRBJ2-1, with D perhaps TRBD2 (6 bases). V lost 0 bases and J 9 bases, leaving 15 bases between the germline ends. The CDR3 spans 15 residues. Germline V gives CDR1 MNHEY, CDR2 SVGAGI. CDR3 bases: TGTGCCAGCAGTTACTCGGGGGACTTACAATCTGAGCAGTTCTTC. Amino acid sequence: CASSYSGDLQSEQFF.

V and J are TRBV6-6 and TRBJ1-1; D uncertain. Trimming took off 4 bases at V and 0 bases at J, with 6 bases between the two ends. The CDR3 is 13 amino acids. CDR1 is MNHNY and CDR2 is SVGAGI in the germline V gene (reference sequence). CDR3 in DNA: TGTGCCAGCAGTTTACTCATGAACACTGAAGCTTTCTTT. It codes for CASSLLMNTEAFF.

The rearrangement uses TRBV4-1 and TRBJ2-7, with 9 bases identical to TRBD1. The CDR3 spans 15 residues. Trimming cost V 0 bases and J 2 bases; bases outside gene matches: 2. Per germline, CDR1 MGHRA and CDR2 YSYEKL. The CDR3 here is CASSQEDRGPYEQYF. DNA for the CDR3: TGCGCCAGCAGCCAAGAGGACAGGGGCCCCTACGAGCAGTACTTC.

The chain employs TRBV21-1 and TRBJ1-1; the D call TRBD1 from the table was never checked on the DNA. TRBV21-1 counts as a pseudogene. This CDR3 is 16 amino acids long. CDR3 residues: CASSRQGIRGVTEAFF. Written as DNA, the CDR3 is TGTGCCAGCAGCAGACAGGGGATAAGAGGCGTCACTGAAGCTTTCTTT.

This chain connects TRBV21-1 to TRBJ2-2; the table's TRBD1 call for D was not verified on the DNA. TRBV21-1 is an annotated pseudogene. The CDR3 covers 17 residues. CDR3 protein: CASSRVRDRGSAGELFF. CDR3 nucleotides: TGTGCCAGCAGCAGAGTACGGGACAGGGGGAGCGCCGGGGAGCTGTTTTTT.

V usage is TRBV23-1 and J usage is TRBJ1-2, with TRBD1 matching 11 bases. TRBV23-1 is labeled an ORF, and its function is uncertain. V shed 0 bases and J 8 bases; nucleotides not matched to a gene: 11. CDR3 length equals 17 residues. The CDR3 nucleotides read TGCGCCAGCAGTCAATCCCTCGGACAGGGGGCAATCTTGGGCTACACCTTC. Translated, it gives CASSQSLGQGAILGYTF.

The rearrangement uses TRBV6-1 and TRBJ2-7; 10 nucleotides agree with TRBD1. V shed 4 bases, J shed 5 bases, and the junction held 8 bases outside the gene matches. This CDR3 spans 15 amino acids. The germline V gene has CDR1 MNHNS and CDR2 SASEGT. CDR3 in DNA: TGTGCCAGCAGTGTCAGACAGGGGGCGCGAAACGAGCAGTACTTC. Its translation: CASSVRQGARNEQYF.

This rearrangement joins TRBV5-6 to TRBJ1-2, with a possible D match to TRBD1 (6 bases). Germline CDR1 and CDR2: SGHDT and YYEEEE. The ends were cut back, 3 bases at V and 8 bases at J, with 11 bases in the middle. There are 12 residues in the CDR3. The CDR3 coding sequence is TGTGCCAGCAGCTGGACAGTCGGAGGCTACACCTTC. Translating it yields CASSWTVGGYTF.

This clone was observed once. The V gene is TRBV5-5, the J gene TRBJ2-2; D possibly corresponds to TRBD1 (5 bases). Germline V gene sequence: CDR1 SGHKS, CDR2 YYEKEE (reference sequence). CDR3 size: 16 residues. The germline V and J ends were trimmed by 0 bases and 2 bases, with 11 bases remaining between them. CDR3 loop: CASSLAIQVNTGELFF. For the CDR3, the DNA is TGTGCCAGCAGCTTGGCGATACAGGTTAACACCGGGGAGCTGTTTTTT.

As DNA, the CDR3 is TGTGCCAGCAGCCAGGGGAGCTCCTATAATTCACCCCTCCACTTT. It translates to CASSQGSSYNSPLHF. V is TRBV9 and J is TRBJ1-6, with TRBD1 as a possible D gene (6 bases). The germline gives CDR1 SGDLS, CDR2 YYNGEE. The CDR3 has 15 amino acids. Trimming took 4 bases from V and 0 from J, leaving 8 bases between them.

The chain has TRBV11-2 and TRBJ1-4; 8 positions agree with TRBD1. Germline V lookup: CDR1 SGHAT, CDR2 FQNNGV. The CDR3 is made up of 15 amino acids. V gave up 2 bases and J gave up 5 bases; unmatched junction bases: 4. The CDR3 bases are TGTGCCAGCAGCTTAAACAGGGGGAAGAATGAAAAACTGTTTTTT. Translation: CASSLNRGKNEKLFF. Complete variable domain (other parts from reference TRBV11-2 and TRBJ1-4): EAGVAQSPRYKIIEKRQSVAFWCNPISGHATLYWYQQILGQGPKLLIQFQNNGVVDDSQLPKDRFSAERLKGVDSTLKIQPAKLEDSAVYLCASSLNRGKNEKLFFGSGTQLSVL.